This entry describes one TCR beta chain. These data originate in a study of blood T cell repertoires in COVID-19. Overall study context: Sources were T cells, B-cell-depleted T cells, or PBMCs; the material itself was cDNA or gDNA.

Participants were placed into cohorts based on the clinical history they reported. What the recovered Cohort 3 donors had was two negative PCRs, clearance, or symptom resolution. CDR3 length: 15 residues. V shed 6 bases and J shed 6 bases, with 17 bases lying between them. Looked up from germline, CDR1 is MNHEY and CDR2 is SVGAGI. Per the study methods: Reference gene primer amplification in the assay estimated nucleated cell counts. Assay used: immunoSEQ multiplex PCR; TCRdb lists only in-frame clones, some missing. The V and J calls and clone size are taken from that table; D and trimming were inferred from the DNA. The table includes 150,000 to 200,000 clones, roughly 90% detected once.

The specimen was PBMCs or T cells enriched from blood (not recorded which). The sequence derives from a woman aged 50 to 65 who had recovered from COVID-19. The chain couples TRBV6-5 to TRBJ2-2; possible D gene TRBD1, 6 bases. The CDR3 DNA sequence: TGTGCCAGCAGGCTAGAACAGGGCCATCCCGGGGAGCTGTTTTTT. Translation gives CASRLEQGHPGELFF.